Below are 5 T cell receptor beta chains sequenced from a single sample in a study of blood T cells in healthy people across ages. With a J-beta primer mix and a sample-barcoded 5' primer, a second PCR ran about 7 to 11 cycles. TCRdb recomputed calls from the 5' RACE reads with MiXCR, one row per CDR3 protein. Of approximately 1.5 million distinct CDR3 sequences in the sample, 35% to 45% are singletons; the top ten hold around 4%. Source material: blood. These TCRs come from a woman in her late teens or twenties in good health.

J is TRBJ2-3 and V is TRBV20-1; D uncertain. V was pared by 5 bases and J by 1 base, with 16 bases between. Germline-derived CDR1 and CDR2 are DFQATT and SNEGSKA (reference sequence). CDR3 length: 15 residues. CDR3 sequence: CSAPPATTRTDTQYF. Here the CDR3 DNA reads TGCAGTGCTCCCCCGGCCACTACACGCACAGATACGCAGTATTTT.

This chain links TRBV2 with TRBJ1-2; D may be TRBD1 (5 bases). CDR3 length: 13 amino acids. The V and J ends lost 6 bases and 4 bases respectively, with 12 bases between them. Germline values: CDR1 SNHLY, CDR2 FYNNEI. CDR3 region: CASRDILLYGYTF. CDR3 nucleotide sequence: TGTGCCAGCAGGGACATCCTGCTCTATGGCTACACCTTC.

This clonotype has more than one count but fewer than ten. This chain uses TRBV20-1 with TRBJ2-3; possible D gene TRBD2, 6 bases. Germline lookup yields CDR1 DFQATT and CDR2 SNEGSKA (reference sequence). Deletions cut 3 bases from V and 4 bases from J, with 14 bases between. This CDR3 spans 14 amino acids. In DNA form, the CDR3 reads TGCAGTGCTAGGATGGTACTAGCATCAGATACGCAGTATTTT. Its protein is CSARMVLASDTQYF.

This clonotype turned up a few times. V is TRBV15 and J is TRBJ2-3; D gene unclear. Germline V CDR1 and CDR2: LNHNV, YYDKDF (reference sequence). The V end was cut by 0 bases, the J end by 4 bases, with 11 bases between. This CDR3 comprises 15 residues. This CDR3 reads CATSRDPAAPDTQYF. The CDR3 DNA reads TGTGCCACCAGCAGAGACCCCGCGGCCCCAGATACGCAGTATTTT. The full variable domain, in which reference TRBV15 and TRBJ2-3 provide the parts outside the CDR3, is DAMVIQNPRYQVTQFGKPVTLSCSQTLNHNVMYWYQQKSSQAPKLLFHYYDKDFNNEADTPDNFQSRRPNTSFCFLDIRSPGLGDTAMYLCATSRDPAAPDTQYFGPGTRLTVL.

This clonotype showed up just a few times. V gene TRBV5-1 combines with J gene TRBJ1-2; D is unclear. Trimming took 4 bases from V and 3 from J, leaving 10 bases between them. The CDR3 spans 13 residues. Germline loops: CDR1 SGHRS, CDR2 YFSETQ. The CDR3 protein is CASSLTQYYGYTF. The DNA of the CDR3 is TGCGCCAGCAGCCTTACACAGTACTATGGCTACACCTTC.